This TCR beta chain emerged from a study of neoadjuvant nivolumab and ipilimumab in lung cancer. Overall study findings and caveats: Only two of four nivolumab-treated tumors gained richness and clonality by surgery. Only a single major-pathologic-response sample was available for clonality analysis.

This clone was seen more than once but under ten times. Its specificity is not known. TCRdb's table, derived via immunoSEQ multiplex PCR, lists solely in-frame clones and lacks some. The table lists tens of thousands of clones, around 88% of them singletons. Trimming stripped 1 base from V and 2 bases from J, with 8 bases between. This CDR3 has 14 residues. Germline values: CDR1 SGHTA, CDR2 FQGNSA. This material consisted of blood, taken before neoadjuvant nivolumab, alone or with ipilimumab. The sequence came from an adult with non-small cell lung cancer. Some clones in this sample may be carry-over from other donors' samples. V and J are TRBV7-2 and TRBJ2-5; weak D call: TRBD2 (6 bases). The CDR3 sequence is CASSLGAGQETQYF. CDR3 DNA: TGTGCCAGCAGCTTAGGCGCGGGGCAAGAGACCCAGTACTTC.